One TCR beta chain is described in this entry. Original handling: Reference gene primer amplification gave nucleated cell count estimates. Sequencing was performed with immunoSEQ multiplex PCR; in TCRdb, only in-frame clones are kept and a portion is missing. The V and J calls and clone size are taken from that table; D and trimming were inferred from the DNA. The top ten hold approximately 2% of the sample, which has more than 200,000 clones, approximately 86% seen once. The sample originates from a study of blood T cell repertoires in COVID-19. Study as a whole: Specimens from acute and convalescent COVID-19 originated in the United States, Italy and Spain.

The CDR3 runs 14 residues. With V trimmed by 0 bases and J by 8 bases, 7 bases remained unmatched. Germline assignment: CDR1 SGHRS and CDR2 YFSETQ. The sample consisted of peripheral blood. The chain has TRBV5-1 and TRBJ1-2, with 7 positions matching TRBD1. This clonotype originated in a man younger than 40 with active or convalescent COVID-19. The CDR3 loop is CASSLDQGVRGYTF. For the CDR3, the DNA is TGCGCCAGCAGCTTGGATCAGGGGGTTCGAGGCTACACCTTC.